The T cell receptor (beta chain) under discussion was sequenced for a study of cytomegalovirus exposure and HLA in healthy donors. In the study overall: An earlier analysis identified 110 million or so unique TCR beta sequences in 150 million to 200 million T cells. Study outcomes and limitations: One variant, a missense change in DCLRE1C, was linked in a later analysis to TCR beta V- and J-gene trimming. The likely explanation for a cluster of highly shared sequence variants was sequencing artifact.

The PCR was carried out with 60 Vbeta primers and 13 Jbeta primers. Per the study methods: In a later analysis, some 80 million unique TCR beta chains included roughly 11 million shared by two or more donors. Profiled with immunoSEQ multiplex PCR; TCRdb holds only in-frame clones, not every one. V and J calls and clone size are copied from that table; D and trimming were computed from the DNA. The sample carries approximately 210,000 clones, roughly four fifths recorded once. On this clone itself: Its antigen is still unknown.

The germline CDR1 and CDR2 sequences are SGHVS and FQNEAQ. V was cut by 5 bases and J by 8 bases, with 18 bases left in between. This CDR3 comprises 14 residues. The sequencing sample was made of PBMCs. The rearrangement links TRBV7-8 to TRBJ1-1, with a weak D call TRBD1 (6 bases). This clonotype originated in a man between 18 and 29 years old in good health and CMV-seronegative. The CDR3 DNA reads TGTGCCAGCAGCCGGCAATTACAGGGTAGAGAAGCTTTCTTT. Encoded protein: CASSRQLQGREAFF.